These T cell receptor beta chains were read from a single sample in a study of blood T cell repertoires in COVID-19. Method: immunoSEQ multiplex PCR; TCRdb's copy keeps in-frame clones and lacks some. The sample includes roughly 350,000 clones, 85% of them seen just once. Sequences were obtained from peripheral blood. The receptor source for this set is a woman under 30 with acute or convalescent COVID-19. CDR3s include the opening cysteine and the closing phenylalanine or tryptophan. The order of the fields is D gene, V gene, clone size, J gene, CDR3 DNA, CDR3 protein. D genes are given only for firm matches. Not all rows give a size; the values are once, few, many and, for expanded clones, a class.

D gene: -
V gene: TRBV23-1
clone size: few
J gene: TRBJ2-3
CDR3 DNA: TGCGCCAGCACCCAAAACAGGGAAGGGACAGATACGCAGTATTTT
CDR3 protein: CASTQNREGTDTQYF

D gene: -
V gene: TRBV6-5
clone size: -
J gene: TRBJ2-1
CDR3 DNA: TGTGCCAGCAGTTACACGGGCGGGGACTACAATGAGCAGTTCTTC
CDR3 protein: CASSYTGGDYNEQFF

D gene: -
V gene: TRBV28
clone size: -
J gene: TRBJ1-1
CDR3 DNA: TGTGCCATTACAACCCTGAACACTGAAGCTTTCTTT
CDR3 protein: CAITTLNTEAFF

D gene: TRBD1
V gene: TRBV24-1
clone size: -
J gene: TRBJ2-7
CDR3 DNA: TGTGCCACCAGTGATTCTGAGGGGGCGGGTCGGAACGAGCAGTACTTC
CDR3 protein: CATSDSEGAGRNEQYF

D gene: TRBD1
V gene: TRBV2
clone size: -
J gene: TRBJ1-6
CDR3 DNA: TGTGCCAGCATTGCGGACAGGGCTAATTCACCCCTCCACTTT
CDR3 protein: CASIADRANSPLHF

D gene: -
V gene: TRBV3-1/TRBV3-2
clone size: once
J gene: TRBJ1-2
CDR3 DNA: TGTGCCAGCAGCCAAGGACAGGCGGGTGGCTACACCTTC
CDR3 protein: CASSQGQAGGYTF

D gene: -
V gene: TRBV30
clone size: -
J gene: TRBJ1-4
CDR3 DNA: TGTGCCTGGAAGGGGGTTGGGGGTGAACTGTTTTTT
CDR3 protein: CAWKGVGGELFF

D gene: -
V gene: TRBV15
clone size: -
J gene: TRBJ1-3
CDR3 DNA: TGTGCCACTGCCGGGAGGGGCACAAGAAACACCATATATTTT
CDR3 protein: CATAGRGTRNTIYF

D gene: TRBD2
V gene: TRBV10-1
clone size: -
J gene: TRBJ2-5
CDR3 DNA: TGCGCCAGCAGCGCCGGGACTAGCGGGCGAGGGGAGACCCAGTACTTC
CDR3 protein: CASSAGTSGRGETQYF

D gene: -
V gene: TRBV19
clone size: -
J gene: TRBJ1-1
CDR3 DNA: TGTGCCAGTAGTTCCGATAGGCTAACAGGGGAAGCTTTCTTT
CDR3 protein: CASSSDRLTGEAFF

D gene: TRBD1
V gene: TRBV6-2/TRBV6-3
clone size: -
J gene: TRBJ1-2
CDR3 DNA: TGTGCCAGCAGTCGTACAGGGGGCGCAGATGGCTACACCTTC
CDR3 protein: CASSRTGGADGYTF

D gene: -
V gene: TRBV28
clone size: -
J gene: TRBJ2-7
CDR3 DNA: TGTGCCAGCAGCTCGGGACACTCCTACGAGCAGTACTTC
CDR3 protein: CASSSGHSYEQYF

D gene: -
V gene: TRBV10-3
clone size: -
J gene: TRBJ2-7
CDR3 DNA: TGTGCCATCAGGGCCGACGGGAGTTCCTACGAGCAGTACTTC
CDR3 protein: CAIRADGSSYEQYF

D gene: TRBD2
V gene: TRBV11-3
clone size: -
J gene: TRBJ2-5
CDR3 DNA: TGTGCCAGCAGCTCGACCACCGGGACTAGCGGGGGCTACCAAGAGACCCAGTACTTC
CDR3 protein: CASSSTTGTSGGYQETQYF

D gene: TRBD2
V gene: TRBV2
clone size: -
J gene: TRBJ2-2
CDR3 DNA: TGTGCCAGCAGTTTTCGGTCCCTGCCGACTAGCGGGGGGGCCTTCGCGAACACCGGGGAGCTGTTTTTT
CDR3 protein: CASSFRSLPTSGGAFANTGELFF

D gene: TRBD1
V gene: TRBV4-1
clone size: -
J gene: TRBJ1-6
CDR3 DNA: TGCGCCAGCAGCCAAGTCGACAGGGTTCCGAATTCACCCCTCCACTTT
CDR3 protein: CASSQVDRVPNSPLHF

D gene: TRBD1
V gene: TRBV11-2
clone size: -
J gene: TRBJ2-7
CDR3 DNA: TGTGCCAGCAGCTACGGACAGGGGACAATTTACGAGCAGTACTTC
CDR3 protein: CASSYGQGTIYEQYF

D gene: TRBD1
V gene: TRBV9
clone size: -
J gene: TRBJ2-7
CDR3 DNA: TGTGCCAGCAGCGTAGCGGGACAGGGGTCCTACGAGCAGTACTTC
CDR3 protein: CASSVAGQGSYEQYF

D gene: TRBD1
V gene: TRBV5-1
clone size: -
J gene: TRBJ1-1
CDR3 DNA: TGCGCCAGCAGCTTGGTAGGGACAGGGGGTTCTGAAGCTTTCTTT
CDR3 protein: CASSLVGTGGSEAFF

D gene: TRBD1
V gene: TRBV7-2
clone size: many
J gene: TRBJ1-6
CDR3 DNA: TGTGCCAGCAGCTCCCGGACAGGGGGGATCAATTCACCCCTCCACTTT
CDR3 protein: CASSSRTGGINSPLHF

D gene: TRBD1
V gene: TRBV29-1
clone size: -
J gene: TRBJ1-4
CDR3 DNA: TGCAGCGGGGGGACAGCTGAAAAACTGTTTTTT
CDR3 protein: CSGGTAEKLFF

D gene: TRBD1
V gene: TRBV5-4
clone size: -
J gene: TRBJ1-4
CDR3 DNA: TGTGCCAGCAGTCCGGGCCAGGGGGCCCGGGAAAAACTGTTTTTT
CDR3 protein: CASSPGQGAREKLFF

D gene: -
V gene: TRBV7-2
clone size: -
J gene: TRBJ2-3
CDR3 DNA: TGTGCCAGCAGCTTTCAAACGCGCGATACGCAGTATTTT
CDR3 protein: CASSFQTRDTQYF

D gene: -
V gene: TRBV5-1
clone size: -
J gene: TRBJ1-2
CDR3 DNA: TGCGCCAGCAGCCCCCGGGGGGAGAGACTCTACACCTTC
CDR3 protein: CASSPRGERLYTF

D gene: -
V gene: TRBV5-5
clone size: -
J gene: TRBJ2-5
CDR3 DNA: TGTGCCAGCAGCTTGGGAGGGAATCGTCAAGAGACCCAGTACTTC
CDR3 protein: CASSLGGNRQETQYF

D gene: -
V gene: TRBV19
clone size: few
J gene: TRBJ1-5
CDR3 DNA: TGTGCCAGTACCCCGAGGGCAGGTGGCAATCAGCCCCAGCATTTT
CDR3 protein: CASTPRAGGNQPQHF

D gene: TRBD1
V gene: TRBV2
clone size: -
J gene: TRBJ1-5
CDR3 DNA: TGTGCCAGCAGGGGGACAGGGGGCTATCAGCCCCAGCATTTT
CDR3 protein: CASRGTGGYQPQHF

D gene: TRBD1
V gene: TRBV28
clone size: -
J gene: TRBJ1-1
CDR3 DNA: TGTGCCAGTACTAGTTTGGTTGCCGGGACAGGGGCCATGAACACTGAAGCTTTCTTT
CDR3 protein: CASTSLVAGTGAMNTEAFF

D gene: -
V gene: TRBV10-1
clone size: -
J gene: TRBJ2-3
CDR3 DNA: TGCGCCAGCTCGGTATCGGGCACAGATACGCAGTATTTT
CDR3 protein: CASSVSGTDTQYF

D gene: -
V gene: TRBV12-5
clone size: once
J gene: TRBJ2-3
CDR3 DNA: TGTGCTAGTGGTTTCAACACAGATACGCAGTATTTT
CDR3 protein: CASGFNTDTQYF

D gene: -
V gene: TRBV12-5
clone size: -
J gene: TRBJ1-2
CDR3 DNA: TGTGCTAGTGGTTCGTTTTCCGGGACACCTAACGGCTACACCTTC
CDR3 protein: CASGSFSGTPNGYTF

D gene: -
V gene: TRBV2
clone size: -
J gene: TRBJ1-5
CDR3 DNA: TGTGCCAGCAGGACCGGACAGTCGGCTAATCAGCCCCAGCATTTT
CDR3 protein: CASRTGQSANQPQHF

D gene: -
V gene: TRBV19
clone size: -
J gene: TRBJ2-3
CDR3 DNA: TGTGCCAGTACCCATAGGGGAAACACAGATACGCAGTATTTT
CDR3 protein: CASTHRGNTDTQYF

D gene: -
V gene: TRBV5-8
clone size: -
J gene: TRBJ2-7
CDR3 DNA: TGTGCCAGCAGCTTGAGACAGACCTACGAGCAGTACTTC
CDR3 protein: CASSLRQTYEQYF

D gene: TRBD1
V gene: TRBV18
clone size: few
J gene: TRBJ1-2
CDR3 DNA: TGTGCCAGCTCACGGGCAGGGGGCAACGGCTACACCTTC
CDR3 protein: CASSRAGGNGYTF

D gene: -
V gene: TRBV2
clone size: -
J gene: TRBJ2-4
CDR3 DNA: TGTGCCAGCCGGTGGGGGGGGGCCGGTCGAAGCATTCAGTACTTC
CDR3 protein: CASRWGGAGRSIQYF

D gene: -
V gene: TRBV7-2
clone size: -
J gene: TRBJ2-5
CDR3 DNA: TGTGCCAGCAGCTCGACAGGCGGTTCGGAGACCCAGTACTTC
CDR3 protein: CASSSTGGSETQYF

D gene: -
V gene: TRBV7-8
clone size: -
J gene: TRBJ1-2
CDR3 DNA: TGTGCCAGCAGCTTGGATAGCCTCTATGGCTACACCTTC
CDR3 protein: CASSLDSLYGYTF

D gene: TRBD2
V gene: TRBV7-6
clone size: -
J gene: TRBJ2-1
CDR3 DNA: TGTGCCAGCAGCTTACCCCGGGACTATGCTTACAATGAGCAGTTCTTC
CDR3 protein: CASSLPRDYAYNEQFF

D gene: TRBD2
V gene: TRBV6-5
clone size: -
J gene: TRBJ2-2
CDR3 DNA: TGTGCCAGCAGTTACGGAGGCGGGGGACTTACCGGGGAGCTGTTTTTT
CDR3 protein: CASSYGGGGLTGELFF

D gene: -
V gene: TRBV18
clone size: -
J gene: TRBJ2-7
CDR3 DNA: TGTGCCAGCTCACCGCCCGGGAGCTACGAGCAGTACTTC
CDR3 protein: CASSPPGSYEQYF

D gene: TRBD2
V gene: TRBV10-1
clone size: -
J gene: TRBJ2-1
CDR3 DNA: TGCGCCAGCAGTGAGGTCAGCCTAGCGGGAACCTACAATGAGCAGTTCTTC
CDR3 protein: CASSEVSLAGTYNEQFF